This entry describes one T cell receptor (beta chain). The CDR3 is 16 residues long. Deletions cut 4 bases from V and 5 bases from J, with 17 bases between. Germline V lookup: CDR1 KGHDR, CDR2 SFDVKD. The sample belongs to a study of metastatic and nonmetastatic thyroid tumors. All patients were treatment-naive before thyroid surgery. TCRdb re-analyzed the PCR reads through MiXCR. The sample has 15,000 to 20,000 clones; nearly 35% are singletons. This TCR was recovered from a male donor with papillary thyroid cancer or a benign thyroid nodule (not recorded which). Some clones in this sample may be carry-over from other donors' samples. The chain links TRBV24-1 to TRBJ1-5; D might be TRBD1 (5 bases). Specimen: tumor tissue. CDR3: CATSETDWGGDQPQHF. CDR3 nucleotide sequence: TGTGCCACCAGTGAGACAGACTGGGGAGGGGATCAGCCCCAGCATTTT.